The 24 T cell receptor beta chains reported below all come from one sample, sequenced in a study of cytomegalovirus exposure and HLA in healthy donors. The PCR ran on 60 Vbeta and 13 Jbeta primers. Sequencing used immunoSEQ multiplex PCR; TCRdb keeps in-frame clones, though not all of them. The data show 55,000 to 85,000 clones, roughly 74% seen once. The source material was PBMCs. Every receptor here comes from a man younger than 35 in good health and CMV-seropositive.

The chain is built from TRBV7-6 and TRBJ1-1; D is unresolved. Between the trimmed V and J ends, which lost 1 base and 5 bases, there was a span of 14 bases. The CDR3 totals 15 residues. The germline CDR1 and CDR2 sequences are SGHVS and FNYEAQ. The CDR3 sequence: CASSLGSGVVTEAFF. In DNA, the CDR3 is TGTGCCAGCAGCTTAGGGTCCGGGGTGGTAACTGAAGCTTTCTTT.

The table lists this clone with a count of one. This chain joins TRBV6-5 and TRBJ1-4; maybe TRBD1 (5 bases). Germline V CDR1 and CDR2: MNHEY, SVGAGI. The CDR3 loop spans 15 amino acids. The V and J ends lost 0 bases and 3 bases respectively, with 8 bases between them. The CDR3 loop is CASSYSPGPNEKLFF. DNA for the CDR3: TGTGCCAGCAGTTACTCCCCAGGGCCTAATGAAAAACTGTTTTTT.

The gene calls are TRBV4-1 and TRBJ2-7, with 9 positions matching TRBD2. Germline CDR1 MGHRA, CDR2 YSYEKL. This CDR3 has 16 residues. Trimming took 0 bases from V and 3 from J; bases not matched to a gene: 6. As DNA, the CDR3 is TGCGCCAGCAGCCAAGATACAGCGGGGGGTAGCTACGAGCAGTACTTC. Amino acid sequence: CASSQDTAGGSYEQYF.

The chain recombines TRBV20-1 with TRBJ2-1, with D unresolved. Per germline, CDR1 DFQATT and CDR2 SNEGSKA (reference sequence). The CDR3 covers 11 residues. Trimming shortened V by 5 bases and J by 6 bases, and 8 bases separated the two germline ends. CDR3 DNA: TGCAGTGCTGAGCTCTCCAATGAGCAGTTCTTC. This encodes CSAELSNEQFF.

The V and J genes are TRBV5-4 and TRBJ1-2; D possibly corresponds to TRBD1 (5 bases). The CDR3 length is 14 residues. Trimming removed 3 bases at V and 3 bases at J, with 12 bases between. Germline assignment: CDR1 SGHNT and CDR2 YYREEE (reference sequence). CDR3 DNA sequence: TGTGCCAGCAGCTCCCCAGGGAAACACTATGGCTACACCTTC. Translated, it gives CASSSPGKHYGYTF.

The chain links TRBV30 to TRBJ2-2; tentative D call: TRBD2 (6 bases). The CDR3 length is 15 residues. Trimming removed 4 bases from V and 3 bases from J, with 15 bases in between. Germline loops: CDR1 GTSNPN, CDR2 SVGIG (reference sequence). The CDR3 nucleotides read TGTGCCTGGACCAGCGGGTTGCGGGACACCGGGGAGCTGTTTTTT. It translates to CAWTSGLRDTGELFF. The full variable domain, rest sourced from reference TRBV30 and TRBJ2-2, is SQTIHQWPATLVQPVGSPLSLECTVEGTSNPNLYWYRQAAGRGLQLLFYSVGIGQISSEVPQNLSASRPQDRQFILSSKKLLLSDSGFYLCAWTSGLRDTGELFFGEGSRLTVL.

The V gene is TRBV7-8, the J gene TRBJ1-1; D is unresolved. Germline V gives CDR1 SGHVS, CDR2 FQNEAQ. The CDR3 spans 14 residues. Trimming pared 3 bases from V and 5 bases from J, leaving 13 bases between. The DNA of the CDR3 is TGTGCCAGCAGCTTGTCCGTTATGGAGACTGAAGCTTTCTTT. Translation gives CASSLSVMETEAFF.

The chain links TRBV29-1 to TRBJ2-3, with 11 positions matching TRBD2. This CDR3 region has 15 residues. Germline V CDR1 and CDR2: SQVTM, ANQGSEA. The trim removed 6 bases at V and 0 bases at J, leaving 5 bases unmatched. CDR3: CSVGTSGTSTDTQYF. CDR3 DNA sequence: TGCAGCGTCGGGACTAGCGGCACTAGCACAGATACGCAGTATTTT.

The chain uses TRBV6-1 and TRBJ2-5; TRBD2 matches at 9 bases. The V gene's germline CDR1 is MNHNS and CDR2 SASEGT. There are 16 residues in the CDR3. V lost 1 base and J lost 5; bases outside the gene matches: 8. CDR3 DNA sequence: TGTGCCAGCAGTGAAGTGGGACTAGCAGGGGCTGAGACCCAGTACTTC. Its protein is CASSEVGLAGAETQYF.

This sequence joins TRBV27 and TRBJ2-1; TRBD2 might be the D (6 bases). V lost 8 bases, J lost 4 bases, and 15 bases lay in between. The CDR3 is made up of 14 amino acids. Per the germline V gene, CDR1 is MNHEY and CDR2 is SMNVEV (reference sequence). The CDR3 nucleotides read TGTGCCAGCGCCGTGGAGGGACGATACAATGAGCAGTTCTTC. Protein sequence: CASAVEGRYNEQFF.

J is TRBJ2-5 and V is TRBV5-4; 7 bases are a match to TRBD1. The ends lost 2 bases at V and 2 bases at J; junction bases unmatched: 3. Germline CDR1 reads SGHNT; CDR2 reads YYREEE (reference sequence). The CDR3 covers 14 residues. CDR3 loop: CASSFGQAQETQYF. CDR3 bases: TGTGCCAGCAGCTTCGGACAGGCACAAGAGACCCAGTACTTC. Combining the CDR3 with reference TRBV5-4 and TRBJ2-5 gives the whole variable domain ETGVTQSPTHLIKTRGQQVTLRCSSQSGHNTVSWYQQALGQGPQFIFQYYREEENGRGNFPPRFSGLQFPNYSSELNVNALELDDSALYLCASSFGQAQETQYFGPGTRLLVL.

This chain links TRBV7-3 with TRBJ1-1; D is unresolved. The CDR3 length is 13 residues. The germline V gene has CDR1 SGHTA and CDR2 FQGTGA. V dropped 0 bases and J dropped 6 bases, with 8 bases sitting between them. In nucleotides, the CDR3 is TGTGCCAGCAGCTTAACGAGAGAATCTGAAGCTTTCTTT. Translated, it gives CASSLTRESEAFF.

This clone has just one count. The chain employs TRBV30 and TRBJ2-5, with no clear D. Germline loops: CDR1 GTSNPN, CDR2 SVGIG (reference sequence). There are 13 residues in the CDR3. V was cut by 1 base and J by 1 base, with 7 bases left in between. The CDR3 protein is CAWSGLVQETQYF. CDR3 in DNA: TGTGCCTGGAGTGGACTGGTCCAAGAGACCCAGTACTTC.

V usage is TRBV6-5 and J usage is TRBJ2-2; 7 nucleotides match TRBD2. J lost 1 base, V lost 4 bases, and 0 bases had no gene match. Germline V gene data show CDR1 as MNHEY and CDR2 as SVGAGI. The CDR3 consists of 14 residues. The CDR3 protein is CASSSGGNTGELFF. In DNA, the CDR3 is TGTGCCAGCAGTTCGGGGGGGAACACCGGGGAGCTGTTTTTT.

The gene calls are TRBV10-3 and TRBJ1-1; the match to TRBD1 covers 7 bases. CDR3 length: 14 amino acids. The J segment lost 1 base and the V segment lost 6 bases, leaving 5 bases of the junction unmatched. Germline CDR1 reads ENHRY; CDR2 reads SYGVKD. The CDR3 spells CAISLQGSNTEAFF. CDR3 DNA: TGTGCCATCAGCTTACAGGGGTCGAACACTGAAGCTTTCTTT.

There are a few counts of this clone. The CDR3 loop is CASSQSLDRERSYEQYF. In DNA, the CDR3 is TGCGCCAGCAGCCAGTCCCTGGACAGGGAAAGGTCCTACGAGCAGTACTTC. The V gene is TRBV4-1, the J gene TRBJ2-7, with 8 bases lining up with TRBD1. The germline CDR1 and CDR2 sequences are MGHRA and YSYEKL. The CDR3 is made up of 17 amino acids. The trim removed 3 bases at V and 1 base at J, leaving 11 bases unmatched.

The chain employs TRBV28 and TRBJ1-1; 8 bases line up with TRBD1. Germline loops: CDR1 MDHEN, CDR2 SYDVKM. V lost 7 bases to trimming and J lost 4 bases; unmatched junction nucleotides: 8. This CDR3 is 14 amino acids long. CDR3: CASKSGQGGTEAFF. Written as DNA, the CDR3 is TGTGCCAGCAAGTCAGGACAGGGTGGCACTGAAGCTTTCTTT.

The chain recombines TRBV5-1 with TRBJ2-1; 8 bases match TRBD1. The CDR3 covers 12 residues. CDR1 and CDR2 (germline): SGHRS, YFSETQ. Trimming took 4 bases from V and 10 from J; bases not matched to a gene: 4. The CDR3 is CASSLHRGEQFF. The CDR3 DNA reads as TGCGCCAGCAGCCTCCACAGGGGGGAGCAGTTCTTC.

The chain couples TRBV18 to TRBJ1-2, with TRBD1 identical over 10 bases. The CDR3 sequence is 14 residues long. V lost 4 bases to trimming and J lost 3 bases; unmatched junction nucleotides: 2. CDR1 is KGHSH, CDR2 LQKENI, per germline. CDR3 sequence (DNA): TGTGCCAGCTCACAGGACAGGGGGGACTATGGCTACACCTTC. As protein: CASSQDRGDYGYTF.

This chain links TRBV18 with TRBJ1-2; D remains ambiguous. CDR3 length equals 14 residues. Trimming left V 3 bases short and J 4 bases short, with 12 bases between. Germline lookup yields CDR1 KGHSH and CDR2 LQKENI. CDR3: CASSPGVIRYGYTF. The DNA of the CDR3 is TGTGCCAGCTCACCCGGGGTAATCCGCTATGGCTACACCTTC.

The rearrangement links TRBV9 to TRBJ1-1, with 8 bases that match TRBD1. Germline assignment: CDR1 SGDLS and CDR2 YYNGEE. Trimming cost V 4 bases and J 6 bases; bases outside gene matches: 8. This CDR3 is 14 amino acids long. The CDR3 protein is CASSSRTGISEAFF. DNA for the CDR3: TGTGCCAGCAGCTCTCGGACAGGGATATCTGAAGCTTTCTTT.

CDR3: CASSPDGTNYGYTF. The CDR3, as DNA: TGTGCCAGCAGCCCGGACGGGACTAACTATGGCTACACCTTC. The chain recombines TRBV7-9 with TRBJ1-2; D not resolved. The length of the CDR3 is 14 residues. Trimming shortened V by 5 bases and J by 0 bases, and 10 bases separated the two germline ends. Germline CDR1 SEHNR, CDR2 FQNEAQ (reference sequence).

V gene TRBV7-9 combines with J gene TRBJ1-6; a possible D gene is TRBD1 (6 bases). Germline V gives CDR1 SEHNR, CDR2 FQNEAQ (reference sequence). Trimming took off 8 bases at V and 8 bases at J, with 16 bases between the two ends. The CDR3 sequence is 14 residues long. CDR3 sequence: CASSEPSGDSPLHF. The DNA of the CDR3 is TGTGCCAGCTCAGAGCCATCAGGGGATTCACCCCTCCACTTT.

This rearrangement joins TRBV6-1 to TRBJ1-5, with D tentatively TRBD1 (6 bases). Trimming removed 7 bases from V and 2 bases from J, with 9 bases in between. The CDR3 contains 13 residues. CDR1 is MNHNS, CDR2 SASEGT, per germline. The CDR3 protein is CASITGRNQPQHF. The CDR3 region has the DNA TGTGCCAGCATTACAGGGCGCAATCAGCCCCAGCATTTT.